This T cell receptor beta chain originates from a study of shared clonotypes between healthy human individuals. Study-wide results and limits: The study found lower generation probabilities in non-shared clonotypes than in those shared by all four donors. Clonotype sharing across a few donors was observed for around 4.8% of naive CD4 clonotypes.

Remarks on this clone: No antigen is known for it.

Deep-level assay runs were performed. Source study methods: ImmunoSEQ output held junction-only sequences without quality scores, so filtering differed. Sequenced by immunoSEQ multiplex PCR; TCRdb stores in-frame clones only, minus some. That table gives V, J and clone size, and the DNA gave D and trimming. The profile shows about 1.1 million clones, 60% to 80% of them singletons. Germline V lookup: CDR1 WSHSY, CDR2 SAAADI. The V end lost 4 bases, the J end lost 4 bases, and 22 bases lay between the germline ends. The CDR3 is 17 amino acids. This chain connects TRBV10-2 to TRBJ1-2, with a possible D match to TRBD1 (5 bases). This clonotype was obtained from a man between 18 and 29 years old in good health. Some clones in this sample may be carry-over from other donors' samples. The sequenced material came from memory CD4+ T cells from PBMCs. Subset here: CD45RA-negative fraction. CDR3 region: CASSADPGTAELYGYTF. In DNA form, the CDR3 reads TGCGCCAGCAGTGCAGATCCCGGGACGGCGGAACTCTATGGCTACACCTTC.